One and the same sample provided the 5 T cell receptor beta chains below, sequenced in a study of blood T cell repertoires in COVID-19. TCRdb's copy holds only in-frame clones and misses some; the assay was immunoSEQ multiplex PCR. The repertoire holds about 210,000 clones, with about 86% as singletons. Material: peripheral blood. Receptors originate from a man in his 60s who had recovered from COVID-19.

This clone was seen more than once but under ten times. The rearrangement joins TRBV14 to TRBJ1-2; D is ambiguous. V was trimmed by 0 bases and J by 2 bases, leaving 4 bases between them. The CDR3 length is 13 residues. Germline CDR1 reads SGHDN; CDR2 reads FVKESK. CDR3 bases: TGTGCCAGCAGCCAAGACAGGAACTATGGCTACACCTTC. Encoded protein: CASSQDRNYGYTF.

For the CDR3, the DNA is TGTGCCAGCTCACCCGGGACAGGTACTGGGGCCAACGTCCTGACTTTC. This translates into CASSPGTGTGANVLTF. The chain is built from TRBV18 and TRBJ2-6, with 8 bases fitting TRBD1. V gave up 3 bases and J gave up 2 bases; unmatched junction bases: 3. The CDR3 has 16 amino acids. Germline values: CDR1 KGHSH, CDR2 LQKENI.

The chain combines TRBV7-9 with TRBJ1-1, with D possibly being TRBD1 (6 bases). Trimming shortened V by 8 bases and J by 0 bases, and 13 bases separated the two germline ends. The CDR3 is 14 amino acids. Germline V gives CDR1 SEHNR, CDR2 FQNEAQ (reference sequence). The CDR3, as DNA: TGTGCCAGCGGAACCGGGACAATGAACACTGAAGCTTTCTTT. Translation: CASGTGTMNTEAFF.

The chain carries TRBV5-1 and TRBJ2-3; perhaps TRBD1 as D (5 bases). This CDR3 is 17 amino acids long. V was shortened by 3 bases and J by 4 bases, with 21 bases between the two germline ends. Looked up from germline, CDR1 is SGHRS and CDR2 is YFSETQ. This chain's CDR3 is CASSSSPWQGPPDTQYF. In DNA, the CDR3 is TGCGCCAGCAGCTCGTCCCCCTGGCAGGGCCCCCCAGATACGCAGTATTTT.

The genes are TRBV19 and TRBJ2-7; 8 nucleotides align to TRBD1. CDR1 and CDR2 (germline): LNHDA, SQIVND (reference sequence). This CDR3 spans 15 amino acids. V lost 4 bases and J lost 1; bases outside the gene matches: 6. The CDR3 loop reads CASSTPRQGSYEQYF. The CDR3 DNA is TGTGCCAGTAGTACGCCTCGACAGGGGTCCTACGAGCAGTACTTC.